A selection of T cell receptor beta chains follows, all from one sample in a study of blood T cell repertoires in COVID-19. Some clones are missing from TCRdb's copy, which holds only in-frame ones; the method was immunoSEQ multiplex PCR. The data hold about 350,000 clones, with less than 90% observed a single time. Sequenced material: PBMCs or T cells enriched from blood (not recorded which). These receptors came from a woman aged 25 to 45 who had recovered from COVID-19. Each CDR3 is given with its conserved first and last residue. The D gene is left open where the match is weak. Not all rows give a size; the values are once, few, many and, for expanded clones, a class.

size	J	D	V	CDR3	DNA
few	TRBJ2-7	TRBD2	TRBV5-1	CASSVLAGATYEQYF	TGCGCCAGCAGCGTACTAGCGGGGGCGACCTACGAGCAGTACTTC
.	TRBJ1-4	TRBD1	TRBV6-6	CATHQGVTNEKLFF	TGTGCCACCCACCAGGGGGTAACTAATGAAAAACTGTTTTTT
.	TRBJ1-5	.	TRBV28	CASSLSGVGRPQHF	TGTGCCAGCAGTTTATCAGGGGTGGGGAGGCCCCAGCATTTT
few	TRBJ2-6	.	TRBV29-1	CSVRSGSAANVLTF	TGCAGCGTTCGGTCAGGTTCGGCAGCCAACGTCCTGACTTTC
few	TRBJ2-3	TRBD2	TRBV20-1	CSASERLAGTDTQYF	TGCAGTGCTAGTGAAAGGCTAGCGGGCACAGATACGCAGTATTTT
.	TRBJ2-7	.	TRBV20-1	CSASRQGGEQYF	TGCAGTGCTAGTCGTCAGGGCGGCGAGCAGTACTTC
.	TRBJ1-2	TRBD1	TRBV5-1	CASRTGRNGYTF	TGCGCCAGCCGGACAGGTCGTAATGGCTACACCTTC
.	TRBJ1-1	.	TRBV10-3	CAISESTASEAFF	TGTGCCATCAGTGAGTCGACAGCCTCTGAAGCTTTCTTT
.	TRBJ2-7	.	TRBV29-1	CSVDVGSEQYF	TGCAGCGTTGATGTCGGGTCCGAGCAGTACTTC
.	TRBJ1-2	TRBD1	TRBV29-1	CSVELMEGARGYTF	TGCAGCGTTGAATTGATGGAGGGGGCACGGGGCTACACCTTC
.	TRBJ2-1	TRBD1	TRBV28	CASSLGDRNEQFF	TGTGCCAGCAGTTTAGGGGACAGAAATGAGCAGTTCTTC
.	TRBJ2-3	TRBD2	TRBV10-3	CAIKRTSGGADTQYF	TGTGCCATCAAAAGGACTAGCGGGGGGGCGGATACGCAGTATTTT
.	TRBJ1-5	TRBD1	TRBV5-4	CASSFTGGASNQPQHF	TGTGCCAGCAGCTTCACAGGGGGCGCGAGCAATCAGCCCCAGCATTTT
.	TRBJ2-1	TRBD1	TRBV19	CASSIQGGRGPNEQFF	TGTGCCAGTAGTATTCAGGGGGGCAGGGGGCCGAATGAGCAGTTCTTC
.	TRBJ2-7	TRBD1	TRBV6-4	CASRTQGQGPYEQYF	TGTGCCAGCAGGACCCAGGGACAGGGACCCTACGAGCAGTACTTC